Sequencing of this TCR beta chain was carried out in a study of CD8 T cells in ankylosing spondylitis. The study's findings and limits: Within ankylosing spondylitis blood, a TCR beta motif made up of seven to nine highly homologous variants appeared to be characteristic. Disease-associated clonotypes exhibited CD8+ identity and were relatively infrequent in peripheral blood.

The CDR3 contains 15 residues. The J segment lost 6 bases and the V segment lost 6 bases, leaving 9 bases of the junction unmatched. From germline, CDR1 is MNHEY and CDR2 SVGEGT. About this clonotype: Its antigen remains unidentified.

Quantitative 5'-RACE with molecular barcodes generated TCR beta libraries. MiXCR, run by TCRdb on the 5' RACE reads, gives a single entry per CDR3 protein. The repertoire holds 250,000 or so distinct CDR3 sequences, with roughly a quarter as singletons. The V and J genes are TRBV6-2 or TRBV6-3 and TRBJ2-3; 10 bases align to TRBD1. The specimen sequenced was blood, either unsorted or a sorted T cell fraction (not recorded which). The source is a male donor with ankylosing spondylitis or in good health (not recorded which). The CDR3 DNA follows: TGTGCCAGCAGCCTAGACAGGGGGCTAGCGGATACGCAGTATTTT. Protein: CASSLDRGLADTQYF.